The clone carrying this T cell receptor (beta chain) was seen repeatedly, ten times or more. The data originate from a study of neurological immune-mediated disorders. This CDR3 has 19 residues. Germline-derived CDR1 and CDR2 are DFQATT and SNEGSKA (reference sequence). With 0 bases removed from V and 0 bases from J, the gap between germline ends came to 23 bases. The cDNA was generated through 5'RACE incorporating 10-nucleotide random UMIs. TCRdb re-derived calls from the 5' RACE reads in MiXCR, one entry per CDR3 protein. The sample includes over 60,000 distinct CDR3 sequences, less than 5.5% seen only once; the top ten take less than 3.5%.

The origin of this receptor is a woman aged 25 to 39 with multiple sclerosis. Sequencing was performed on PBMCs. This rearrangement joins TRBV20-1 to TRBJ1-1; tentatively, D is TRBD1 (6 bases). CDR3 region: CSARDHRGGLSRLNTEAFF. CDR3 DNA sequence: TGCAGTGCTAGAGATCATAGGGGGGGGCTTTCTCGATTGAACACTGAAGCTTTCTTT.